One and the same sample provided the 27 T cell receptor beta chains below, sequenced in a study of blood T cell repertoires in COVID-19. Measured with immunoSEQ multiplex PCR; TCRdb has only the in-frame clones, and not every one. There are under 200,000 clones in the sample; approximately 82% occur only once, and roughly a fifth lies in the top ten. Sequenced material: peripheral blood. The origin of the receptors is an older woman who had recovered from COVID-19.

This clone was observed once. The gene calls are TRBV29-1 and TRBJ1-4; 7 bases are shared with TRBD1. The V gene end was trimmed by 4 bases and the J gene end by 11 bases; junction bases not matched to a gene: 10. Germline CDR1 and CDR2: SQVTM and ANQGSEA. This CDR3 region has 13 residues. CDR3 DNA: TGCAGCGTTGCCGACAGGGTACCACTTAAACTGTTTTTT. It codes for CSVADRVPLKLFF.

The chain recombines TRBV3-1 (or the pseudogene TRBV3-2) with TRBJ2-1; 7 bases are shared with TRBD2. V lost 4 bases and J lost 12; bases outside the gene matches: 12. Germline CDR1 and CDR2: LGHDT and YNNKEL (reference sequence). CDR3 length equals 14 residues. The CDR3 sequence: CASSLPGTTWRQFF. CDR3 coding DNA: TGTGCCAGCAGCCTCCCCGGGACTACCTGGCGGCAGTTCTTC.

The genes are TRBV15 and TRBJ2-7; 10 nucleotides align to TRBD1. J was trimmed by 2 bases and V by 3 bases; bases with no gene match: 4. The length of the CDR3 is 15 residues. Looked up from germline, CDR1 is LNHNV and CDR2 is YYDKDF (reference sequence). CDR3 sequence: CATSSPGTGAYEQYF. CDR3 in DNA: TGTGCCACCAGCAGCCCCGGGACAGGGGCCTACGAGCAGTACTTC.

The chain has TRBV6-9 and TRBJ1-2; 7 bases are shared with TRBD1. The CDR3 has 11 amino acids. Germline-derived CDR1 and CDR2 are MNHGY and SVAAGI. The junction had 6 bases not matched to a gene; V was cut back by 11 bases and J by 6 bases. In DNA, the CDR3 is TGTGCCGGCGGGACAGCCCATGGCTACACCTTC. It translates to CAGGTAHGYTF.

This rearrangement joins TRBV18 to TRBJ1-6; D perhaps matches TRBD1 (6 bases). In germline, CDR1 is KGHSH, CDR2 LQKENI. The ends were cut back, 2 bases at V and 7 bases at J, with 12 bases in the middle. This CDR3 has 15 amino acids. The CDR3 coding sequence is TGTGCCAGCTCACCAATGGCAGGGGAAAATTCACCCCTCCACTTT. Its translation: CASSPMAGENSPLHF.

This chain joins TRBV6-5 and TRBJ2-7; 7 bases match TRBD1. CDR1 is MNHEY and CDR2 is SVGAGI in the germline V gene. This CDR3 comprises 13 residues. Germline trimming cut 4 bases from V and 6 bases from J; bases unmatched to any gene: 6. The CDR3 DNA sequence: TGTGCCAGCAGTTCTCCGGGACAGTTCGAGCAGTACTTC. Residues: CASSSPGQFEQYF.

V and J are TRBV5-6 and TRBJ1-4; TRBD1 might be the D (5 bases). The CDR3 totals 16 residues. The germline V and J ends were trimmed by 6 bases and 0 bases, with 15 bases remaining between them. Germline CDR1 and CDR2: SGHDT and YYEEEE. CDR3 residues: CASTRQGRTTNEKLFF. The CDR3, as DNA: TGTGCCAGCACCCGTCAGGGTAGGACAACTAATGAAAAACTGTTTTTT. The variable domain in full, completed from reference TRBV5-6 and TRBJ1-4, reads DAGVTQSPTHLIKTRGQQVTLRCSPKSGHDTVSWYQQALGQGPQFIFQYYEEEERQRGNFPDRFSGHQFPNYSSELNVNALLLGDSALYLCASTRQGRTTNEKLFFGSGTQLSVL.

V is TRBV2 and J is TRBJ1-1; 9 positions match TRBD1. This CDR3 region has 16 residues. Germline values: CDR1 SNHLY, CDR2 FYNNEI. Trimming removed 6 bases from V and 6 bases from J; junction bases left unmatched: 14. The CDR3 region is CASRPGTGRGRAEAFF. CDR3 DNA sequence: TGTGCCAGCAGGCCCGGGACAGGGCGGGGGAGGGCTGAAGCTTTCTTT.

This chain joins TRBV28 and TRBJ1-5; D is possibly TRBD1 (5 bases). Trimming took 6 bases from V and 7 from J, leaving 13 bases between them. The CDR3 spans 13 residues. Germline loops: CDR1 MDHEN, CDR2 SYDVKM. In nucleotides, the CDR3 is TGTGCCAGCAGGGGGGAGGTGGGGCAGCCCCAGCATTTT. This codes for CASRGEVGQPQHF.

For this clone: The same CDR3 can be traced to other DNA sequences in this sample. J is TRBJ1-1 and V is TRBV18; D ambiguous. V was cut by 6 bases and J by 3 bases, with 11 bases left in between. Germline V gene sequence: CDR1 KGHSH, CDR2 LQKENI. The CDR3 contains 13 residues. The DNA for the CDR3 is TGTGCCAGCTCCCCCCCCGGGGACACTGAAGCTTTCTTT. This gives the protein CASSPPGDTEAFF.

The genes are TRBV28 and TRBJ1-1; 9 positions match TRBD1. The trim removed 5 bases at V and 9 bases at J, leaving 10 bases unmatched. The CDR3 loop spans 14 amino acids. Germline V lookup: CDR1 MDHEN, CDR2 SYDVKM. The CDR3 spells CASSAPGTGRQAFF. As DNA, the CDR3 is TGTGCCAGCAGTGCCCCGGGGACAGGGCGTCAAGCTTTCTTT.

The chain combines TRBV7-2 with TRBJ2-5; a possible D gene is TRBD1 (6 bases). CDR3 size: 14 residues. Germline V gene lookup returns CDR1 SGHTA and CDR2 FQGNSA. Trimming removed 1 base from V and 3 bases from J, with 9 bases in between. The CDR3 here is CASSLGGQKETQYF. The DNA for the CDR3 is TGTGCCAGCAGCTTAGGGGGGCAGAAAGAGACCCAGTACTTC.

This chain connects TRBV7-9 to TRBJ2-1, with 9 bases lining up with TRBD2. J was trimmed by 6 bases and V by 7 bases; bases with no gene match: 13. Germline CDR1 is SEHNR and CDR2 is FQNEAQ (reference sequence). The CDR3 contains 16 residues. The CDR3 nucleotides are TGTGCCAGCACCAGGGGACTAGCTTTGTCCCTCAATGAGCAGTTCTTC. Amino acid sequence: CASTRGLALSLNEQFF.

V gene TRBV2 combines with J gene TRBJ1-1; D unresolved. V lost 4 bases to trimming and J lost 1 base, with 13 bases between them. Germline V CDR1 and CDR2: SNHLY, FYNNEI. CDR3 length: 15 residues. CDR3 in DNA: TGTGCCAGCAGTGCTCCACCGGTTCCGAACACTGAAGCTTTCTTT. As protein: CASSAPPVPNTEAFF. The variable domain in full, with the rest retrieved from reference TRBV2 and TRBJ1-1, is EPEVTQTPSHQVTQMGQEVILRCVPISNHLYFYWYRQILGQKVEFLVSFYNNEISEKSEIFDDQFSVERPDGSNFTLKIRSTKLEDSAMYFCASSAPPVPNTEAFFGQGTRLTVV.

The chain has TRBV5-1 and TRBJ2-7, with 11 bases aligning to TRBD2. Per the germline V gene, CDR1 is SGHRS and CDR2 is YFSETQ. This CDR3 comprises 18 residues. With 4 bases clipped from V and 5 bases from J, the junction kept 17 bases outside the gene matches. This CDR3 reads CASSPRWTSGRPVHEQYF. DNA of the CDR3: TGCGCCAGCAGCCCCCGGTGGACTAGCGGGCGTCCCGTTCACGAGCAGTACTTC. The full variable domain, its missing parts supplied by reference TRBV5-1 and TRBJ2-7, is KAGVTQTPRYLIKTRGQQVTLSCSPISGHRSVSWYQQTPGQGLQFLFEYFSETQRNKGNFPGRFSGRQFSNSRSEMNVSTLELGDSALYLCASSPRWTSGRPVHEQYFGPGTRLTVT.

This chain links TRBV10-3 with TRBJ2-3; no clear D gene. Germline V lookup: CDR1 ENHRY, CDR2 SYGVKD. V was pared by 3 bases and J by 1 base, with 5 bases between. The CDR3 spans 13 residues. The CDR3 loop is CAISDPRTDTQYF. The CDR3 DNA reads TGTGCCATCAGTGACCCTCGCACAGATACGCAGTATTTT.

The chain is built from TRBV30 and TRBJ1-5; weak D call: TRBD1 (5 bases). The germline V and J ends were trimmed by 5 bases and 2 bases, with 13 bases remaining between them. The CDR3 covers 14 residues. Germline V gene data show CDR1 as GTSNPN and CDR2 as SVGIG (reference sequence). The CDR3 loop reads CAWVGQGGNQPQHF. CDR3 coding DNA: TGTGCCTGGGTGGGGCAGGGCGGCAATCAGCCCCAGCATTTT. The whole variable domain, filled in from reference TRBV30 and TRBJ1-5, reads SQTIHQWPATLVQPVGSPLSLECTVEGTSNPNLYWYRQAAGRGLQLLFYSVGIGQISSEVPQNLSASRPQDRQFILSSKKLLLSDSGFYLCAWVGQGGNQPQHFGDGTRLSIL.

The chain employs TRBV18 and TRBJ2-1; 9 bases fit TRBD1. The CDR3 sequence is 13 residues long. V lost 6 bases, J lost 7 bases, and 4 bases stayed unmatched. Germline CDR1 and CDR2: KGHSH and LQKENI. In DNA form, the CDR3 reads TGTGCCAGCTCCGGGGACAGGGAGAATGAGCAGTTCTTC. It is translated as CASSGDRENEQFF.

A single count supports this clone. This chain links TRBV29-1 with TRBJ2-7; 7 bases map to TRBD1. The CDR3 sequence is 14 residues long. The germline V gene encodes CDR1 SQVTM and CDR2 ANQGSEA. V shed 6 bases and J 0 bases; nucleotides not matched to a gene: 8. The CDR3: CSVLRDRASYEQYF. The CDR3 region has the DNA TGCAGCGTCCTCCGGGACAGAGCCTCCTACGAGCAGTACTTC.

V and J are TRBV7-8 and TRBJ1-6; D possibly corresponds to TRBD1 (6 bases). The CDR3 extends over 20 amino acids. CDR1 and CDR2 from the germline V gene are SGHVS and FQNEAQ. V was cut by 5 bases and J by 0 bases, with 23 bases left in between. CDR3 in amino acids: CASSTRRRTEGASYNSPLHF. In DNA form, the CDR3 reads TGTGCCAGCAGCACCCGCCGTCGGACAGAGGGAGCCTCCTATAATTCACCCCTCCACTTT.

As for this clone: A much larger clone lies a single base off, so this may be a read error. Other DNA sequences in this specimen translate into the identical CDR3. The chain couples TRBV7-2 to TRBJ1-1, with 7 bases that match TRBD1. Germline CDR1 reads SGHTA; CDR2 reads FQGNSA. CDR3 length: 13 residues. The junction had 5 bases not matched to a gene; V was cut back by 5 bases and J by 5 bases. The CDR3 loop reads CASSPGGWTEAFF. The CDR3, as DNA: TGTGCCAGCAGCCCAGGGGGTTGGACTGAAGCTTTCTTT.

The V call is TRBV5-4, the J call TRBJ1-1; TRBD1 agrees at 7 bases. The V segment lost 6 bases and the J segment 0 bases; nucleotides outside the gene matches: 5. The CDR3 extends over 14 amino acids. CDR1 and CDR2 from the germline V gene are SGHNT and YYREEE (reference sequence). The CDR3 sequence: CASTSQGMNTEAFF. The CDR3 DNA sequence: TGTGCCAGCACTTCACAGGGGATGAACACTGAAGCTTTCTTT.

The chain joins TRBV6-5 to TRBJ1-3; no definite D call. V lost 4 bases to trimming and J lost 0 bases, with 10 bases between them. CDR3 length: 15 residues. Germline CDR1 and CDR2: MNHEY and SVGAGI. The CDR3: CASSSQARSGNTIYF. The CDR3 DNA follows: TGTGCCAGCAGTTCCCAAGCCCGCTCTGGAAACACCATATATTTT.

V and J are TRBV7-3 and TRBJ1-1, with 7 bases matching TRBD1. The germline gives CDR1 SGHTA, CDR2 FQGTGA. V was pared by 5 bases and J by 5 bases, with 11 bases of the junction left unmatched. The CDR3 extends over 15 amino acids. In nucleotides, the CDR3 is TGTGCCAGCAGCCCCCTCACGGCAGGGGGGACTGAAGCTTTCTTT. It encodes CASSPLTAGGTEAFF.

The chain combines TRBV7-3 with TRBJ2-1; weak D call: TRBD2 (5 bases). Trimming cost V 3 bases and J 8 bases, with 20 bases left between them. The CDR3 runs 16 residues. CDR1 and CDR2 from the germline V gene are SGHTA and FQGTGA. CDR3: CASSFPTPRGSDEQFF. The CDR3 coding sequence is TGTGCCAGCAGCTTTCCGACCCCCCGAGGGAGCGATGAGCAGTTCTTC.

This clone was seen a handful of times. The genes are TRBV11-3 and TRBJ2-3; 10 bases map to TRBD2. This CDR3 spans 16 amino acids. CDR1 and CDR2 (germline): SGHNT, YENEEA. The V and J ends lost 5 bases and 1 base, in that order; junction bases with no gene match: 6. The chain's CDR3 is CASSPWGTSGTDTQYF. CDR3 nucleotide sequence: TGTGCCAGCAGCCCCTGGGGGACTAGCGGCACAGATACGCAGTATTTT.

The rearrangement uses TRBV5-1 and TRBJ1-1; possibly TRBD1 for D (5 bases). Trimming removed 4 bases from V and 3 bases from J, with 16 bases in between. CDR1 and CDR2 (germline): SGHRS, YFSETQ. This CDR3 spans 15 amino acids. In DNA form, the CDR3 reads TGCGCCAGCAGCCCAGAAGCAGGGTCGGACACTGAAGCTTTCTTT. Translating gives CASSPEAGSDTEAFF.